The rows below give T cell receptor beta chains drawn from one sample of a study of blood T cell repertoires in COVID-19. The protocol was immunoSEQ multiplex PCR, while the TCRdb copy is restricted to in-frame clones and leaves out a portion. The table lists approximately 45,000 clones, 85% to 90% of them singletons. Input material: peripheral blood. The receptors derive from a man aged 35 to 55 with active COVID-19. Each CDR3 is given with its conserved first and last residue. A D gene is named only where the DNA matches it firmly. Clone size is stated in some rows and not others, as once, few, many or a class when expanded.

cdr3_nt cdr3_aa d_call j_call clone_size v_call
TGCGCCAGCAGCTTGGCACCAGGTTACACTGAAGCTTTCTTT CASSLAPGYTEAFF NA TRBJ1-1 NA TRBV5-1
TGTGCCAGCAGAGACAGGGATAGCAATCAGCCCCAGCATTTT CASRDRDSNQPQHF TRBD1 TRBJ1-5 NA TRBV2
TGTGCCTGGAGTGTCTCCGGGACAGCCTACGAGCAGTACTTC CAWSVSGTAYEQYF TRBD1 TRBJ2-7 NA TRBV30
TGTGCCAGCAGTTTAGGAGGGCAGGGCAACTCCTACGAGCAGTACTTC CASSLGGQGNSYEQYF NA TRBJ2-7 NA TRBV28
TGTGCCAGCAGTGAAGGGACTAGCGGGAGTTTCTACGAGCAGTACTTC CASSEGTSGSFYEQYF TRBD2 TRBJ2-7 few TRBV6-1
TGTGCCACACAGCAGGCTAGCGGGAGCCAAGAGACCCAGTACTTC CATQQASGSQETQYF TRBD2 TRBJ2-5 NA TRBV19
TGTGCCAGCAGCCAAACCACTGGCAATGAGCAGTTCTTC CASSQTTGNEQFF NA TRBJ2-1 NA TRBV3-1/TRBV3-2
TGTGCCAGCAGGACCCGGGTCGGAAACACTGAAGCTTTCTTT CASRTRVGNTEAFF NA TRBJ1-1 NA TRBV5-4
TGTGCCAGTAGTTTCCGCACCTTCCGGGACAGTGGGCTGCGTGGCTACACCTTC CASSFRTFRDSGLRGYTF TRBD1 TRBJ1-2 few TRBV19
TGTGCCAGCACCTCCAGGACTATGTGGCAGGTCTTC CASTSRTMWQVF NA TRBJ2-1 NA TRBV7-9
TGCGCCAGCAGCCCGTGGGGGGGGCGGCGATTGGACACTGAAGCTTTCTTT CASSPWGGRRLDTEAFF NA TRBJ1-1 NA TRBV5-1
TGCGCCAGCAGTAAGACTAGGATCAATGAGCAGTTCTTC CASSKTRINEQFF NA TRBJ2-1 NA TRBV10-2
TGTGCCAGCAGCATGCCCGGGACAGGGGGCACTGAAGCTTTCTTT CASSMPGTGGTEAFF TRBD1 TRBJ1-1 few TRBV7-9
TGTGCCAGCAGTTTTCGGACTAGCGGGAGAGGCAATGAGCAGTTCTTC CASSFRTSGRGNEQFF TRBD2 TRBJ2-1 once TRBV27
TGTGCCAGCAGTCCTTATCGGGAGGGACGCACTGAAGCTTTCTTT CASSPYREGRTEAFF NA TRBJ1-1 once TRBV27